The 17 T cell receptor beta chains below were found in one sample sequenced in a study of shared clonotypes between healthy human individuals. The method was immunoSEQ multiplex PCR; TCRdb's version includes in-frame clones alone and lacks a portion of them. The sample holds 190,000 or so clones, roughly 70% seen once. The sample taken for sequencing was memory CD4+ T cells sorted from blood. Stated subset: CD45RA-negative fraction. All receptors derive from a man in his thirties or forties in good health.

The gene calls are TRBV7-6 and TRBJ2-3; the match to TRBD1 covers 7 bases. V trimming: 4 bases; J trimming: 3 bases; junction bases outside the gene matches: 10. CDR3 length equals 16 residues. Germline V lookup: CDR1 SGHVS, CDR2 FNYEAQ. Written as DNA, the CDR3 is TGTGCCAGCAGCTCCCCTCCGGGACAGAGGACAGATACGCAGTATTTT. It codes for CASSSPPGQRTDTQYF.

The chain employs TRBV5-1 and TRBJ2-1, with 13 positions matching TRBD2. Germline V CDR1 and CDR2: SGHRS, YFSETQ. The CDR3 runs 20 residues. With V trimmed by 1 base and J by 3 bases, 13 bases remained unmatched. For the CDR3, the DNA is TGCGCCAGCAGCTTGCGGGGACCTTGGACTAGCGGGAGTCTCTACAATGAGCAGTTCTTC. It is translated as CASSLRGPWTSGSLYNEQFF.

This chain links TRBV30 with TRBJ2-1, with no clear D. The CDR3 consists of 14 residues. With 5 bases removed from V and 2 bases from J, the gap between germline ends came to 13 bases. CDR1 GTSNPN and CDR2 SVGIG come from the germline V gene (reference sequence). CDR3 nucleotide sequence: TGTGCCTGGTCCATGGGGTCGACCTACAATGAGCAGTTCTTC. It codes for CAWSMGSTYNEQFF.

The chain employs TRBV7-3 and TRBJ1-1; TRBD1 matches 7 bases. The length of the CDR3 is 14 residues. Germline CDR1 reads SGHTA; CDR2 reads FQGTGA. Trimming took 0 bases from V and 11 from J; bases not matched to a gene: 9. CDR3 sequence: CASSLTRGTGDAFF. In DNA, the CDR3 is TGTGCCAGCAGCTTAACGAGGGGTACAGGGGACGCTTTCTTT.

The chain uses TRBV2 and TRBJ2-7; 7 nucleotides align to TRBD2. In germline, CDR1 is SNHLY, CDR2 FYNNEI. This CDR3 has 14 residues. Trimming took 6 bases from V and 3 from J; bases not matched to a gene: 8. The CDR3 is CASSGRTRDYEQYF. The CDR3 DNA is TGTGCCAGCAGCGGAAGGACTAGGGACTACGAGCAGTACTTC.

This chain links TRBV7-2 with TRBJ2-1, with 13 bases lining up with TRBD2. This CDR3 is 16 amino acids long. Germline-derived CDR1 and CDR2 are SGHTA and FQGNSA. V shed 3 bases, J shed 10 bases, and the junction held 9 bases outside the gene matches. CDR3 protein: CASSLSGTSGIREQFF. The CDR3 DNA sequence: TGTGCCAGCAGCTTGTCGGGGACTAGCGGGATCCGAGAGCAGTTCTTC.

This clone was seen at least ten times. This chain uses TRBV5-4 with TRBJ2-7; TRBD2 might be the D (6 bases). Germline CDR1 SGHNT, CDR2 YYREEE (reference sequence). V was trimmed by 4 bases and J by 6 bases, leaving 14 bases between them. The CDR3 contains 13 residues. Here the CDR3 DNA reads TGTGCCAGCAGCGTAAGGGACTTTGTCGAGCAGTACTTC. Amino acid sequence: CASSVRDFVEQYF.

The J gene is TRBJ1-4, the V gene TRBV2; D perhaps matches TRBD1 (5 bases). The V end lost 7 bases, the J end lost 7 bases, and 16 bases lay between the germline ends. CDR3 length: 14 residues. In germline, CDR1 is SNHLY, CDR2 FYNNEI. The CDR3 nucleotides read TGTGCCAGCATAGAAGAGGGGCGGCGTGAAAAACTGTTTTTT. Encoded protein: CASIEEGRREKLFF.

This clone has only one observation. This chain links TRBV19 with TRBJ2-3; D perhaps matches TRBD2 (6 bases). V shed 3 bases and J shed 2 bases, with 15 bases lying between them. The germline gives CDR1 LNHDA, CDR2 SQIVND (reference sequence). This CDR3 has 16 residues. The CDR3 here is CASSIMEGRATDTQYF. The CDR3 coding sequence is TGTGCCAGTAGTATCATGGAGGGGCGGGCCACAGATACGCAGTATTTT.

The rearrangement links TRBV7-6 to TRBJ2-7; D gene unclear. The CDR3 is 12 amino acids. Trimming removed 2 bases from V and 6 bases from J, with 8 bases in between. Germline V CDR1 and CDR2: SGHVS, FNYEAQ. The CDR3 here is CASSLSISEQYF. For the CDR3, the DNA is TGTGCCAGCAGCTTATCCATTAGCGAGCAGTACTTC.

The genes are TRBV27 and TRBJ1-2; no clear D gene. Germline values: CDR1 MNHEY, CDR2 SMNVEV (reference sequence). The CDR3 totals 15 residues. The V end was cut by 5 bases, the J end by 3 bases, with 16 bases between. The CDR3 loop is CASSTYPSTDYGYTF. The DNA of the CDR3 is TGTGCCAGCAGTACCTACCCCTCGACGGACTATGGCTACACCTTC.

A note on this clone: A read error is possible here, since a much larger clone lies one base away. Other DNA sequences within the sample encode an identical CDR3. The rearrangement uses TRBV11-2 and TRBJ2-1, with 10 bases fitting TRBD2. J gave up 9 bases and V 1 base, and 12 bases lay outside the gene matches. Germline CDR1 is SGHAT and CDR2 is FQNNGV. This CDR3 comprises 17 residues. In DNA, the CDR3 is TGTGCCAGCAGCTTAGCTAGGACTAGCGGAAGATCTGGTGAGCAGTTCTTC. Amino acid sequence: CASSLARTSGRSGEQFF. Supplemented by reference TRBV11-2 and TRBJ2-1, the full variable domain reads EAGVAQSPRYKIIEKRQSVAFWCNPISGHATLYWYQQILGQGPKLLIQFQNNGVVDDSQLPKDRFSAERLKGVDSTLKIQPAKLEDSAVYLCASSLARTSGRSGEQFFGPGTRLTVL.

The chain recombines TRBV6-6 with TRBJ1-1, with D uncertain. The V end lost 4 bases, the J end lost 4 bases, and 13 bases lay between the germline ends. Germline V gene lookup returns CDR1 MNHNY and CDR2 SVGAGI (reference sequence). The length of the CDR3 is 14 residues. The CDR3 region has the DNA TGTGCCAGCAGTTTTCATCCGGGAAGCACTGAAGCTTTCTTT. Residues: CASSFHPGSTEAFF.

This rearrangement joins TRBV5-8 to TRBJ2-6; D remains unclear. The V end lost 5 bases, the J end lost 5 bases, and 14 bases lay between the germline ends. There are 15 residues in the CDR3. Germline CDR1 SGHTS, CDR2 YDEGEE. The CDR3, as DNA: TGTGCCAGCAGTTCCGACCCCGGGCGGGCCAACGTCCTGACTTTC. Encoded protein: CASSSDPGRANVLTF.

The genes are TRBV7-6 and TRBJ2-1; 10 bases align to TRBD2. Germline CDR1 reads SGHVS; CDR2 reads FNYEAQ. The junction had 5 bases not matched to a gene; V was cut back by 0 bases and J by 9 bases. This CDR3 has 15 residues. This CDR3 is CASSLAASGSGEQFF. DNA for the CDR3: TGTGCCAGCAGCTTAGCGGCTAGCGGGAGTGGTGAGCAGTTCTTC.

The chain joins TRBV11-3 to TRBJ2-7; possibly TRBD2 for D (6 bases). Between the trimmed V and J ends, which lost 3 bases and 1 base, there was a span of 16 bases. The germline CDR1 and CDR2 sequences are SGHNT and YENEEA. The CDR3 spans 16 residues. The CDR3 is CASSLMGGALSYEQYF. The CDR3 DNA is TGTGCCAGCAGCTTGATGGGAGGTGCGCTATCCTACGAGCAGTACTTC.

This chain uses TRBV2 with TRBJ1-5; maybe TRBD1 (6 bases). V was pared by 9 bases and J by 7 bases, with 13 bases between. Germline CDR1 reads SNHLY; CDR2 reads FYNNEI. This CDR3 region has 12 residues. CDR3 sequence: CASTSTGQPQHF. CDR3 DNA: TGTGCCAGTACGTCGACAGGACAGCCCCAGCATTTT.